What follows are 18 T cell receptor beta chains derived from one specimen sequenced in a study of blood T cells in healthy people across ages. For the second PCR, which ran for about 6 to 11 cycles, a sample-barcoded 5' primer and a J-beta primer mix were used. One entry per CDR3 protein results from TCRdb running MiXCR on the 5' RACE reads. The sample lists 850,000 to 1,100,000 distinct CDR3 sequences, roughly two fifths seen once, with around 13% in the top ten. The sample comprised blood. The receptors here all came from a young man in good health.

This clonotype was detected only a few times. The J gene is TRBJ2-1, the V gene TRBV9; tentative D call: TRBD1 (6 bases). Trimming cost V 3 bases and J 7 bases, with 17 bases left between them. The CDR3 spans 15 residues. CDR1 SGDLS and CDR2 YYNGEE come from the germline V gene. DNA of the CDR3: TGTGCCAGCAGCGCGGACAGCGAAGTGGGGAATGAGCAGTTCTTC. It specifies CASSADSEVGNEQFF. The full variable domain, in which reference TRBV9 and TRBJ2-1 provide the parts outside the CDR3, is DSGVTQTPKHLITATGQRVTLRCSPRSGDLSVYWYQQSLDQGLQFLIQYYNGEERAKGNILERFSAQQFPDLHSELNLSSLELGDSALYFCASSADSEVGNEQFFGPGTRLTVL.

This clonotype was seen many times. V and J are TRBV12-3 or TRBV12-4 and TRBJ1-6, with D perhaps TRBD1 (5 bases). V was shortened by 6 bases and J by 7 bases, with 10 bases between the two germline ends. This CDR3 has 13 residues. The CDR3 coding sequence is TGTGCCAGCAGGGGGACCATGAATTCACCCCTCCACTTT. Translating it yields CASRGTMNSPLHF.

Here the CDR3 reads CASSGLFDNEQYF. The CDR3 DNA is TGTGCCAGCAGCGGCCTTTTTGACAATGAGCAGTACTTC. The rearrangement joins TRBV9 to TRBJ2-5; D gene uncertain. This CDR3 comprises 13 residues. The V gene lost 3 bases and the J gene lost 11 bases, with 17 bases spanning the gap. Germline V CDR1 and CDR2: SGDLS, YYNGEE.

V is TRBV10-3 and J is TRBJ2-7; tentative D call: TRBD2 (6 bases). The CDR3 is 13 residues long. The V gene's germline CDR1 is ENHRY and CDR2 SYGVKD. V lost 0 bases and J lost 6, with 9 bases in between. The chain's CDR3 is CAISESGDSEQYF. The CDR3 DNA is TGTGCCATCAGTGAGTCGGGGGACTCCGAGCAGTACTTC.

The chain recombines TRBV10-3 with TRBJ2-3; tentatively, D is TRBD2 (7 bases). The V gene lost 7 bases and the J gene lost 5 bases, with 16 bases spanning the gap. The CDR3 covers 14 residues. Germline V gene lookup returns CDR1 ENHRY and CDR2 SYGVKD. The CDR3 sequence: CAITGGPGKDTQYF. As DNA, the CDR3 is TGTGCCATCACCGGGGGGCCTGGGAAAGATACGCAGTATTTT.

The gene calls are TRBV12-3 or TRBV12-4 and TRBJ2-3, with D possibly matching TRBD1 (6 bases). V was shortened by 7 bases and J by 3 bases, with 23 bases between the two germline ends. This CDR3 spans 17 amino acids. The CDR3 sequence is CASKALTDEGGTDTQYF. The CDR3 DNA is TGTGCCAGCAAGGCCCTGACGGACGAAGGGGGTACAGATACGCAGTATTTT.

This clonotype was detected only once. The chain uses TRBV7-2 and TRBJ2-3; D ambiguous. Germline CDR1 is SGHTA and CDR2 is FQGNSA. The CDR3 extends over 14 amino acids. V lost 5 bases and J lost 0, with 9 bases in between. The CDR3 DNA sequence: TGTGCCAGCAGCCCCGTGATTAGCACAGATACGCAGTATTTT. It translates to CASSPVISTDTQYF.

The chain combines TRBV9 with TRBJ2-1; 9 bases are a match to TRBD1. V lost 2 bases and J lost 13; bases outside the gene matches: 13. The germline V gene has CDR1 SGDLS and CDR2 YYNGEE. This CDR3 region has 15 residues. CDR3 DNA sequence: TGTGCCAGCAGCGTCTCCGGGACAGGGTTTGAGACCCAGTTCTTC. Residues: CASSVSGTGFETQFF.

The V gene is TRBV29-1, the J gene TRBJ2-1, with 7 bases aligning to TRBD2. From germline, CDR1 is SQVTM and CDR2 ANQGSEA. There are 12 residues in the CDR3. Germline trimming cut 7 bases from V and 1 base from J; bases unmatched to any gene: 1. CDR3 sequence: CSDGGSYNEQFF. CDR3 sequence (DNA): TGCAGCGACGGGGGGTCCTACAATGAGCAGTTCTTC.

This clonotype was found a few times. V and J are TRBV20-1 and TRBJ2-5; D may be TRBD1 or TRBD2 (6 bases each). This CDR3 contains 15 residues. V shed 0 bases and J shed 5 bases, with 16 bases lying between them. CDR1 DFQATT and CDR2 SNEGSKA come from the germline V gene (reference sequence). This chain's CDR3 is CSARDSGGPGETQYF. DNA of the CDR3: TGCAGTGCTAGAGATTCTGGGGGGCCGGGTGAGACCCAGTACTTC.

The chain recombines TRBV12-3 or TRBV12-4 with TRBJ1-2; 8 bases are a match to TRBD1. CDR3 length: 15 residues. V lost 7 bases and J lost 0; bases outside the gene matches: 7. The CDR3 DNA sequence: TGTGCCAGCACAGTTGGACAGGGATCTAACTATGGCTACACCTTC. This sequence encodes CASTVGQGSNYGYTF.

The chain uses TRBV24-1 and TRBJ1-2; maybe TRBD1 (5 bases). The V and J ends lost 2 bases and 7 bases respectively, with 13 bases between them. The CDR3 covers 14 residues. Germline values: CDR1 KGHDR, CDR2 SFDVKD. In DNA form, the CDR3 reads TGTGCCACCAGTGATTCTCCAACAGGCCGTGGCTACACCTTC. It translates to CATSDSPTGRGYTF.

The chain links TRBV5-1 to TRBJ1-2; 10 bases are a match to TRBD1. CDR3 length: 15 residues. The V and J ends lost 4 bases and 4 bases, in that order; junction bases with no gene match: 7. Germline V gives CDR1 SGHRS, CDR2 YFSETQ. The CDR3 nucleotides read TGCGCCAGCAGCGCGTGGGACAGGGGCCTCTATGGCTACACCTTC. This encodes CASSAWDRGLYGYTF.

This clonotype was seen a few times. The rearrangement links TRBV21-1 to TRBJ1-6; TRBD1, the table's D call, was not compared with the DNA. TRBV21-1 is termed a pseudogene. The CDR3 covers 16 residues. The CDR3 is CASSIVGQMKNSPLHF. In DNA, the CDR3 is TGTGCCAGCAGCATTGTCGGACAGATGAAAAATTCACCCCTCCACTTT.

In the case of this clonotype: The germline gene is not matched at one end of the junction; a read error may be the cause. The rearrangement uses TRBV7-6 and TRBJ2-1; no reliable D call. CDR3 length equals 16 residues. CDR1 is SGHVS, CDR2 FNYEAQ, per germline. CDR3 protein: CTSSFTFGGSRNEQFF. The CDR3 DNA reads as TGTACCAGCAGCTTTACATTTGGCGGTTCTCGAAATGAGCAGTTCTTC.

The chain links TRBV2 to TRBJ2-5; TRBD1 matches 7 bases. The germline CDR1 and CDR2 sequences are SNHLY and FYNNEI. V dropped 4 bases and J dropped 11; count of bases not matched to a gene: 7. The CDR3 runs 12 residues. CDR3 loop: CASSGDSYGQYF. DNA of the CDR3: TGTGCCAGCAGTGGGGACAGCTACGGGCAGTACTTC.

This clonotype has only a few counts. The chain links TRBV20-1 to TRBJ1-2; the match to TRBD1 covers 7 bases. V was clipped by 6 bases and J by 3 bases; unmatched bases: 10. Germline assignment: CDR1 DFQATT and CDR2 SNEGSKA (reference sequence). The CDR3 is made up of 14 amino acids. The CDR3 reads CSAKKQGMDYGYTF. DNA of the CDR3: TGCAGTGCCAAAAAACAGGGGATGGACTATGGCTACACCTTC.

The V and J genes are TRBV29-1 and TRBJ1-1; 7 nucleotides line up with TRBD1. With 4 bases clipped from V and 0 bases from J, the junction kept 5 bases outside the gene matches. The CDR3 loop spans 14 amino acids. Germline-derived CDR1 and CDR2 are SQVTM and ANQGSEA. In DNA, the CDR3 is TGCAGCGTTGCAAATACAGGGGTGAACACTGAAGCTTTCTTT. It encodes CSVANTGVNTEAFF.